This T cell receptor (beta chain) was recovered during a study of T cell repertoires in cytomegalovirus infection. Findings of the study overall: HLA-C-restricted CMV clonotypes gave the most frequent clonotype in two of eight donors.

As for this clonotype: What it recognizes is unknown. Being one base from a much bigger clone, this may be a read error.

TCRdb reprocessed the reads via MiXCR and lists one record per CDR3 protein. The sample has roughly 990,000 distinct CDR3 sequences, around 30% seen once; the top ten hold more than 12%. V was cut by 4 bases and J by 0 bases, with 16 bases left in between. The length of the CDR3 is 17 residues. Germline V gene lookup returns CDR1 SGHVS and CDR2 FNYEAQ. This chain joins TRBV7-6 and TRBJ2-1, with D possibly matching TRBD1 (5 bases). The sequence was obtained from a human donor in good health (CMV status not recorded). Some clones in this sample may be carry-over from other donors' samples. This specimen was cultured CD8+ T cells from PBMCs, taken from culture after CMV antigen stimulation. In nucleotides, the CDR3 is TGTGCCAGCAGCTCTGTAGGGTGGCAGGGCTCCTACAATGAGCAGTTCTTC. As protein: CASSSVGWQGSYNEQFF.